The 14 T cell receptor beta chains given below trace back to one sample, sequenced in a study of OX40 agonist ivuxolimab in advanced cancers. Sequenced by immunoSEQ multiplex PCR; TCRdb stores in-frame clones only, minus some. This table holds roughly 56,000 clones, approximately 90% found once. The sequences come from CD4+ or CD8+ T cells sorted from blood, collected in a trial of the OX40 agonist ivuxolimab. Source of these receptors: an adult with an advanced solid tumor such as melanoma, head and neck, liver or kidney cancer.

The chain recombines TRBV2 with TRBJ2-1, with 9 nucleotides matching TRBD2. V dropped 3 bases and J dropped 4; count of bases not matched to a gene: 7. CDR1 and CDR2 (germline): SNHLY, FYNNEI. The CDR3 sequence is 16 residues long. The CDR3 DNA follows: TGTGCCAGCAGTGAGGTGCGACTAGCGGTGTACAATGAGCAGTTCTTC. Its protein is CASSEVRLAVYNEQFF.

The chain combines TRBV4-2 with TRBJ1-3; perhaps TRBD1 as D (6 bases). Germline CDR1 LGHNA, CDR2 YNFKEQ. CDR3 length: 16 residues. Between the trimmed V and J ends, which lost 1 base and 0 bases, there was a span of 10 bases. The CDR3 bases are TGTGCCAGCAGCCAAGGCGGGACACCCTCTGGAAACACCATATATTTT. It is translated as CASSQGGTPSGNTIYF.

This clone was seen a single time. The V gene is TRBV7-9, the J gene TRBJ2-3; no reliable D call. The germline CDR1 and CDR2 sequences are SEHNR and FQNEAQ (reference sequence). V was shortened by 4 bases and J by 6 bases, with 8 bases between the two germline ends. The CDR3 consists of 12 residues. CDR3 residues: CASSSVADTQYF. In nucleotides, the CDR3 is TGTGCCAGCAGCTCTGTTGCGGATACGCAGTATTTT.

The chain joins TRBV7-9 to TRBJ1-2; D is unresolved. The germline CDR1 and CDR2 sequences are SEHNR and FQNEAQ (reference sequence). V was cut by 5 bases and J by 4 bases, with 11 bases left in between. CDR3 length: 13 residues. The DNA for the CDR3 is TGTGCCAGCAGCCTGGACGGCGTCTATGGCTACACCTTC. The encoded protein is CASSLDGVYGYTF.

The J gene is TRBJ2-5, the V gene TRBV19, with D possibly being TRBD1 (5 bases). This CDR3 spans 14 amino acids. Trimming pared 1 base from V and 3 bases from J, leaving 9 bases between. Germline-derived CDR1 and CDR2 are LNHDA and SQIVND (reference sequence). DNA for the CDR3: TGTGCCAGTAGTATAGGGGCAGGGAAAGAGACCCAGTACTTC. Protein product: CASSIGAGKETQYF.

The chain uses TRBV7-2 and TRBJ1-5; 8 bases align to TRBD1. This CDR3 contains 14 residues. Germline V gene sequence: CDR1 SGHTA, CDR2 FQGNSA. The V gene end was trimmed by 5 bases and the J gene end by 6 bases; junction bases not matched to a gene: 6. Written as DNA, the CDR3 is TGTGCCAGCAGCCTAGGACAGGGAAGTCAGCCCCAGCATTTT. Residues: CASSLGQGSQPQHF.

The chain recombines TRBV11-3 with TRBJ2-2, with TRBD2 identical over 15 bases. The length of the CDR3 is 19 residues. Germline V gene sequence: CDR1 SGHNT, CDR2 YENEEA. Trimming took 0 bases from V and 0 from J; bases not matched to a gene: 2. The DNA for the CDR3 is TGTGCCAGCAGCTTAGAGGGACTAGCGGGAGGACCGAACACCGGGGAGCTGTTTTTT. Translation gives CASSLEGLAGGPNTGELFF. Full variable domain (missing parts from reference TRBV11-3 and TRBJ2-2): EAGVVQSPRYKIIEKKQPVAFWCNPISGHNTLYWYLQNLGQGPELLIRYENEEAVDDSQLPKDRFSAERLKGVDSTLKIQPAELGDSAVYLCASSLEGLAGGPNTGELFFGEGSRLTVL.

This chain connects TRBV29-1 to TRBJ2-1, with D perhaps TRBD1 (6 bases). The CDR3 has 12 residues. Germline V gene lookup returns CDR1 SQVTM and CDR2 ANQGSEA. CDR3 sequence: CRPQGYGNEQFF. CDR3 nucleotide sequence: TGCAGGCCCCAGGGGTACGGCAATGAGCAGTTCTTC.

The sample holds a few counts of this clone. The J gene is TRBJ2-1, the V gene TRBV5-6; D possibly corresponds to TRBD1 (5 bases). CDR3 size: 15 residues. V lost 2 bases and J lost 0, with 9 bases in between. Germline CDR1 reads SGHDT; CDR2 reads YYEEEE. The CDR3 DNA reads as TGTGCCAGCAGCTTCGGCAGGGACTCCTACAATGAGCAGTTCTTC. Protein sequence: CASSFGRDSYNEQFF.

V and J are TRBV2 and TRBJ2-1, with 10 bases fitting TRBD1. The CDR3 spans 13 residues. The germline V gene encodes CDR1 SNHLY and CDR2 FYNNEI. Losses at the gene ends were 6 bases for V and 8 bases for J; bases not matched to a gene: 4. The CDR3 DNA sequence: TGTGCCAGCAGGGACAGGGGGGACGATGAGCAGTTCTTC. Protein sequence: CASRDRGDDEQFF.

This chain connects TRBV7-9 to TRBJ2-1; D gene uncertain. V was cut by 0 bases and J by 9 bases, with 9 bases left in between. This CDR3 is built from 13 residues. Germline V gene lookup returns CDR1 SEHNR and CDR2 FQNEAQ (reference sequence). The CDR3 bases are TGTGCCAGCAGCTTAGCAGGATCGGGTGAGCAGTTCTTC. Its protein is CASSLAGSGEQFF. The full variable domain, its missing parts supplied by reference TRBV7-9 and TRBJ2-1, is DTGVSQNPRHKITKRGQNVTFRCDPISEHNRLYWYRQTLGQGPEFLTYFQNEAQLEKSRLLSDRFSAERPKGSFSTLEIQRTEQGDSAMYLCASSLAGSGEQFFGPGTRLTVL.

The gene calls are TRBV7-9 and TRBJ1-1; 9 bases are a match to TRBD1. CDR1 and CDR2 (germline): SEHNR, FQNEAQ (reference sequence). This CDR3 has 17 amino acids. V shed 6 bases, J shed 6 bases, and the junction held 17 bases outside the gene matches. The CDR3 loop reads CASSYTGGGGNIAEAFF. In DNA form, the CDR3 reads TGTGCCAGCAGTTACACAGGGGGCGGAGGGAATATCGCTGAAGCTTTCTTT.

The CDR3 nucleotides are TGTGCCAGCAGTGGGGGACTCCTAACTATCACAGATACGCAGTATTTT. The encoded protein is CASSGGLLTITDTQYF. This chain joins TRBV6-1 and TRBJ2-3, with D maybe TRBD2 (6 bases). The CDR3 length is 16 residues. V lost 4 bases and J 2 bases, leaving 16 bases between the germline ends. Germline-derived CDR1 and CDR2 are MNHNS and SASEGT.

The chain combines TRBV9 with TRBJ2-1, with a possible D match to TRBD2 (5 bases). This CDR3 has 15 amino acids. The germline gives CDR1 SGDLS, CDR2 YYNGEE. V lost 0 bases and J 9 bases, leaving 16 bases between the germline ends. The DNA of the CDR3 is TGTGCCAGCAGCGTAGCTGTGGGAGTCGATGGTGAGCAGTTCTTC. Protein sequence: CASSVAVGVDGEQFF.